One sample yielded the 26 T cell receptor beta chains listed below, sequenced in a study of T-cell reconstitution after alpha-beta-depleted transplantation in children. Unique molecular identifiers featured in how the TCRbeta library was prepared. TCRdb re-analysed the PCR reads in MiXCR, keeping a single row per CDR3 protein. The table records around 400,000 distinct CDR3 sequences, roughly 11% of them present only once. This material consisted of PBMCs from the stem cell graft donor, taken from the stem cell graft. These TCRs come from a human donor who donated a stem cell graft to a child with acute myeloid leukemia.

The J gene is TRBJ2-5, the V gene TRBV4-1, with D perhaps matching TRBD2 (5 bases). The germline V gene has CDR1 MGHRA and CDR2 YSYEKL. Trimming removed 0 bases from V and 2 bases from J, with 10 bases in between. The CDR3 contains 15 residues. The DNA for the CDR3 is TGCGCCAGCAGCCAAGATGAGAGGGATCAAGAGACCCAGTACTTC. Encoded protein: CASSQDERDQETQYF.

This clonotype was seen more than once but under ten times. This chain connects TRBV5-1 to TRBJ2-5, with D perhaps TRBD1 (5 bases). Looked up from germline, CDR1 is SGHRS and CDR2 is YFSETQ. The CDR3 loop spans 15 amino acids. V shed 0 bases and J shed 3 bases, with 12 bases lying between them. The CDR3 nucleotides are TGCGCCAGCAGCTTGGCAGGGAACCCCGAAGAGACCCAGTACTTC. Amino acid sequence: CASSLAGNPEETQYF.

This clonotype appeared a few times. The V gene is TRBV7-8, the J gene TRBJ1-1, with TRBD1 as a possible D gene (6 bases). V shed 4 bases and J shed 6 bases, with 12 bases lying between them. Germline-derived CDR1 and CDR2 are SGHVS and FQNEAQ. This CDR3 has 13 residues. DNA for the CDR3: TGTGCCAGCAGCTGGAGGGGGAGACCTGAAGCTTTCTTT. It translates to CASSWRGRPEAFF.

This chain uses TRBV6-2 or TRBV6-3 with TRBJ2-6; 8 bases line up with TRBD1. Germline V lookup: CDR1 MNHEY, CDR2 SVGEGT. The CDR3 loop spans 18 amino acids. The V segment lost 3 bases and the J segment 0 bases; nucleotides outside the gene matches: 7. In DNA form, the CDR3 reads TGTGCCAGCAGTTATTCCGGACAGGGTTACTCTGGGGCCAACGTCCTGACTTTC. Protein sequence: CASSYSGQGYSGANVLTF.

This chain links TRBV21-1 with TRBJ2-6; TRBD1 reflects the table's D call only, with no check against the DNA. TRBV21-1 is a pseudogene. This CDR3 is 20 amino acids long. CDR3 sequence reads: CASSKRRGGRFPSGANVLTF. CDR3 in DNA: TGTGCCAGCAGCAAAAGGCGGGGGGGGCGCTTTCCCTCTGGGGCCAACGTCCTGACTTTC.

The gene calls are TRBV12-3 or TRBV12-4 and TRBJ2-5; D call uncertain. CDR3 size: 14 residues. V lost 6 bases and J 4 bases, leaving 15 bases between the germline ends. Here the CDR3 DNA reads TGTGCCAGCAGCTCTTGGGAATTAGGAGAGACCCAGTACTTC. Protein: CASSSWELGETQYF.

A few counts support this clonotype. The J gene is TRBJ2-1, the V gene TRBV6-5; D possibly corresponds to TRBD2 (6 bases). The CDR3 spans 16 residues. Deletions cut 0 bases from V and 6 bases from J, with 15 bases between. Germline V gives CDR1 MNHEY, CDR2 SVGAGI. CDR3 DNA sequence: TGTGCCAGCAGTTACTCGAGGTCTCCCGGGAGCAATGAGCAGTTCTTC. Protein: CASSYSRSPGSNEQFF.

V usage is TRBV11-2 and J usage is TRBJ2-1; D not certain. CDR1 and CDR2 (germline): SGHAT, FQNNGV. The CDR3 consists of 13 residues. V lost 5 bases and J 7 bases, leaving 12 bases between the germline ends. The CDR3 here is CASSPGWQNEQFF. For the CDR3, the DNA is TGTGCCAGCAGCCCCGGATGGCAGAATGAGCAGTTCTTC.

DNA of the CDR3: TGTGCCACCAGCCGAGCCGGGACAGGGGTAACTGAAGCTTTCTTT. This encodes CATSRAGTGVTEAFF. The chain combines TRBV15 with TRBJ1-1; TRBD1 matches 10 bases. Trimming cost V 5 bases and J 5 bases; bases outside gene matches: 8. CDR1 and CDR2 (germline): LNHNV, YYDKDF (reference sequence). The CDR3 loop spans 15 amino acids. The full variable domain, with the rest looked up from reference TRBV15 and TRBJ1-1, is DAMVIQNPRYQVTQFGKPVTLSCSQTLNHNVMYWYQQKSSQAPKLLFHYYDKDFNNEADTPDNFQSRRPNTSFCFLDIRSPGLGDTAMYLCATSRAGTGVTEAFFGQGTRLTVV.

This clonotype was seen only a few times. The chain couples TRBV20-1 to TRBJ2-3; 9 nucleotides agree with TRBD2. This CDR3 is 15 amino acids long. V was clipped by 4 bases and J by 7 bases; unmatched bases: 12. Per germline, CDR1 DFQATT and CDR2 SNEGSKA (reference sequence). The CDR3 loop reads CSATDPGLAGNTQYF. DNA of the CDR3: TGCAGTGCTACGGATCCGGGACTAGCTGGGAATACGCAGTATTTT.

The table lists this clonotype with a few counts. V gene TRBV5-6 combines with J gene TRBJ1-3; no firm D call. The CDR3 has 16 residues. V was clipped by 0 bases and J by 1 base, with 11 bases between them. From germline, CDR1 is SGHDT and CDR2 YYEEEE. The CDR3 spells CASSLVPDTSGNTIYF. The CDR3 DNA reads TGTGCCAGCAGCTTGGTGCCGGATACGTCTGGAAACACCATATATTTT.

The V gene is TRBV4-1, the J gene TRBJ2-5; TRBD1 might be the D (6 bases). Trimming shortened V by 3 bases and J by 1 base, and 9 bases separated the two germline ends. This CDR3 contains 14 residues. CDR1 MGHRA and CDR2 YSYEKL come from the germline V gene. CDR3 region: CASSQGHFQETQYF. The CDR3 nucleotides are TGCGCCAGCAGCCAGGGACATTTCCAAGAGACCCAGTACTTC.

The table lists this clonotype with a few counts. This rearrangement joins TRBV20-1 to TRBJ1-1; 12 bases align to TRBD1. The V segment lost 5 bases and the J segment 11 bases; nucleotides outside the gene matches: 9. There are 13 residues in the CDR3. Germline V gene lookup returns CDR1 DFQATT and CDR2 SNEGSKA (reference sequence). The CDR3 DNA follows: TGCAGTGCTCCTCCGGGACAGGGGGCTGTTGCTTTCTTT. As protein: CSAPPGQGAVAFF.

The J gene is TRBJ2-5, the V gene TRBV5-1; D may be TRBD1 (6 bases). Per germline, CDR1 SGHRS and CDR2 YFSETQ. The V end was cut by 2 bases, the J end by 5 bases, with 16 bases between. This CDR3 comprises 15 residues. The CDR3 DNA sequence: TGCGCCAGCAGCTTAGGTGACAGGAGCTTTGAGACCCAGTACTTC. Encoded protein: CASSLGDRSFETQYF.

This clonotype was counted at least ten times. V is TRBV12-3 or TRBV12-4 and J is TRBJ2-1; D unresolved. Trimming took off 3 bases at V and 9 bases at J, with 3 bases between the two ends. The CDR3 spans 10 residues. Here the CDR3 DNA reads TGTGCCAGCAGTTTCGGTGAGCAGTTCTTC. This gives the protein CASSFGEQFF.

This clonotype was seen many times. The chain recombines TRBV12-3 or TRBV12-4 with TRBJ2-3, with D perhaps TRBD2 (6 bases). This CDR3 spans 12 amino acids. V was pared by 6 bases and J by 5 bases, with 9 bases between. CDR3 protein: CASRGGGDTQYF. The CDR3 DNA follows: TGTGCCAGCAGGGGGGGAGGAGATACGCAGTATTTT.

This clonotype was detected only a few times. The gene calls are TRBV5-1 and TRBJ2-5; 8 bases match TRBD2. V dropped 2 bases and J dropped 4; count of bases not matched to a gene: 7. From germline, CDR1 is SGHRS and CDR2 YFSETQ. The CDR3 consists of 15 residues. The CDR3: CASSFVAGGSETQYF. CDR3 DNA sequence: TGCGCCAGCAGCTTTGTCGCGGGAGGATCAGAGACCCAGTACTTC.

This clonotype was observed a few times. The chain carries TRBV5-1 and TRBJ2-2; D may be TRBD2 (6 bases). There are 14 residues in the CDR3. Trimming pared 4 bases from V and 5 bases from J, leaving 12 bases between. Germline V gene data show CDR1 as SGHRS and CDR2 as YFSETQ. The CDR3 DNA reads as TGCGCCAGCAGCACCGGCCGGGGGACCGGGGAGCTGTTTTTT. Translated, it gives CASSTGRGTGELFF.

This clonotype was counted between two and nine times. The V gene is TRBV28, the J gene TRBJ2-4; 8 nucleotides line up with TRBD2. Germline values: CDR1 MDHEN, CDR2 SYDVKM. The CDR3 consists of 16 residues. V was clipped by 5 bases and J by 2 bases; unmatched bases: 8. Here the CDR3 DNA reads TGTGCCAGCAGTGTGGCCGGGACTAGTTCCAAAAACATTCAGTACTTC. Encoded protein: CASSVAGTSSKNIQYF.

The chain couples TRBV15 to TRBJ1-1, with D hard to call. V shed 3 bases and J shed 1 base, with 12 bases lying between them. This CDR3 spans 15 amino acids. CDR1 is LNHNV, CDR2 YYDKDF, per germline (reference sequence). The CDR3 sequence is CATSSGVPPNTEAFF. The CDR3, as DNA: TGTGCCACCAGCAGTGGGGTCCCCCCGAACACTGAAGCTTTCTTT.

This clonotype was recorded a few times. The genes are TRBV5-1 and TRBJ1-2; 8 bases match TRBD1. The germline CDR1 and CDR2 sequences are SGHRS and YFSETQ. With V trimmed by 4 bases and J by 4 bases, 12 bases remained unmatched. The length of the CDR3 is 16 residues. CDR3 DNA sequence: TGCGCCAGCAGCCGCCCAGGACAGGGTGATACCTATGGCTACACCTTC. Its protein product is CASSRPGQGDTYGYTF.

This clonotype has more than one count but fewer than ten. The genes are TRBV11-1 and TRBJ2-2, with a tentative D call TRBD1 (5 bases). Trimming stripped 4 bases from V and 6 bases from J, with 15 bases between. Germline CDR1 is SGHAT and CDR2 is FQDESV (reference sequence). This CDR3 comprises 15 residues. CDR3 DNA sequence: TGTGCCAGCAGCTGGGGCCGACTGAAATCCGGGGAGCTGTTTTTT. Translation gives CASSWGRLKSGELFF.

This clonotype appeared a few times. The chain has TRBV10-3 and TRBJ1-5, with a tentative D call TRBD1 (5 bases). V was pared by 2 bases and J by 8 bases, with 10 bases between. Germline-derived CDR1 and CDR2 are ENHRY and SYGVKD. There are 13 residues in the CDR3. The CDR3 bases are TGTGCCATCAGTGAGGAGGGGTGGGAGCCCCAGCATTTT. It yields the protein CAISEEGWEPQHF.

The chain recombines TRBV20-1 with TRBJ2-3, with D tentatively TRBD2 (6 bases). The CDR3 spans 15 residues. From germline, CDR1 is DFQATT and CDR2 SNEGSKA (reference sequence). V lost 3 bases to trimming and J lost 0 bases, with 13 bases between them. The chain's CDR3 is CSASSRGSSTDTQYF. CDR3 bases: TGCAGTGCTAGTTCGCGGGGATCTAGCACAGATACGCAGTATTTT.

This rearrangement joins TRBV25-1 to TRBJ1-2; D perhaps matches TRBD1 (5 bases). The V end lost 2 bases, the J end lost 4 bases, and 17 bases lay between the germline ends. The germline CDR1 and CDR2 sequences are MGHDK and SYGVNS. CDR3 length equals 16 residues. The CDR3 sequence: CASSEPAGRGLYGYTF. The CDR3 nucleotides are TGTGCCAGCAGTGAACCGGCAGGGCGAGGTCTCTATGGCTACACCTTC.

The chain employs TRBV6-5 and TRBJ2-5, with D perhaps being TRBD1 or TRBD2 (5 bases each). The V and J ends lost 10 bases and 3 bases respectively, with 12 bases between them. There are 12 residues in the CDR3. Germline values: CDR1 MNHEY, CDR2 SVGAGI. The DNA of the CDR3 is TGTGCCACCACCGGGGCGAAAGAGACCCAGTACTTC. Translating gives CATTGAKETQYF.